One sample yielded the 31 T cell receptor beta chains listed below, sequenced in a study of CD8+ T cells in alopecia areata. Specified treatment: oral pan-JAK inhibitor, 5-10 mg twice daily. Once RNA had been extracted, it was reverse transcribed into cDNA to act as the sequencing template. Repertoires were generated with immunoSEQ multiplex PCR, while TCRdb's copy carries only in-frame clones and drops some. Seen here are about 150,000 clones, 45% to 60% observed once, and the top ten hold roughly 15%. Sequencing was performed on CD8+ T cells sorted from blood, taken at week 4, from a patient treated with tofacitinib. These receptors were obtained from a human donor with alopecia areata.

This clone is labeled as medium-sized. The genes are TRBV7-3 and TRBJ2-7; D may be TRBD1 or TRBD2 (6 bases each). Germline V CDR1 and CDR2: SGHTA, FQGTGA. Deletions cut 1 base from V and 6 bases from J, with 16 bases between. The CDR3 consists of 15 residues. The CDR3 bases are TGTGCCAGCAGCTTAAACGGGGGCGATCGGGCCGAGCAGTACTTC. Translating it yields CASSLNGGDRAEQYF.

This chain links TRBV27 with TRBJ1-4; D possibly corresponds to TRBD1 (5 bases). This CDR3 spans 15 amino acids. Germline-derived CDR1 and CDR2 are MNHEY and SMNVEV (reference sequence). V lost 6 bases to trimming and J lost 8 bases, with 19 bases between them. Here the CDR3 reads CASRSVGTYREKLFF. CDR3 bases: TGTGCCAGCAGGAGTGTGGGGACGTATCGGGAAAAACTGTTTTTT.

This chain uses TRBV29-1 with TRBJ2-7, with 7 bases lining up with TRBD1. From germline, CDR1 is SQVTM and CDR2 ANQGSEA. V lost 6 bases, J lost 2 bases, and 10 bases stayed unmatched. The CDR3 runs 14 residues. The CDR3 region has the DNA TGCAGCGTGTACACAGGGGAAAGGCCCTACGAGCAGTACTTC. It is translated as CSVYTGERPYEQYF.

This clone was seen once. The chain couples TRBV27 to TRBJ1-6; the D is unclear. Germline lookup yields CDR1 MNHEY and CDR2 SMNVEV (reference sequence). This CDR3 region has 13 residues. With 5 bases removed from V and 8 bases from J, the gap between germline ends came to 10 bases. As DNA, the CDR3 is TGTGCCAGCAGTGGTTTAGAGGATTCACCCCTCCACTTT. Translated, it gives CASSGLEDSPLHF.

A single count supports this clone. The V and J genes are TRBV7-9 and TRBJ2-7, with D possibly being TRBD1 or TRBD2 (5 bases each). Deletions cut 5 bases from V and 5 bases from J, with 22 bases between. Germline V gene data show CDR1 as SEHNR and CDR2 as FQNEAQ (reference sequence). The CDR3 contains 16 residues. CDR3 loop: CASSGSGTPSSHEQYF. For the CDR3, the DNA is TGTGCCAGCAGCGGCTCCGGGACCCCAAGCTCGCACGAGCAGTACTTC.

This clone has more than one count but fewer than ten. For the CDR3, the DNA is TGTGCCAGCGCATCGAGGATGATCGACGAGCAGTACTTC. Its translation is CASASRMIDEQYF. The rearrangement joins TRBV6-5 to TRBJ2-7; D remains unclear. The CDR3 spans 13 residues. CDR1 is MNHEY and CDR2 is SVGAGI in the germline V gene. Trimming stripped 8 bases from V and 5 bases from J, with 16 bases between.

This clone was detected only once. The rearrangement links TRBV5-1 to TRBJ2-5, with unresolved D. Per germline, CDR1 SGHRS and CDR2 YFSETQ. This CDR3 has 13 amino acids. V lost 0 bases, J lost 3 bases, and 6 bases lay in between. Written as DNA, the CDR3 is TGCGCCAGCAGCTTGGATATGGAAGAGACCCAGTACTTC. The encoded protein is CASSLDMEETQYF.

This clone was counted once. The same CDR3 is also encoded by other DNA sequences in this sample. The chain has TRBV14 and TRBJ1-1; D gene uncertain. The CDR3 has 13 residues. Germline CDR1 SGHDN, CDR2 FVKESK. V was trimmed by 4 bases and J by 5 bases, leaving 11 bases between them. DNA of the CDR3: TGTGCCAGCAGCCTGAGGCTAGTGACTGAAGCTTTCTTT. Its protein product is CASSLRLVTEAFF.

V is TRBV6-5 and J is TRBJ2-1; a weak D match, TRBD1 (6 bases). Germline assignment: CDR1 MNHEY and CDR2 SVGAGI. The CDR3 runs 13 residues. The ends were cut back, 8 bases at V and 0 bases at J, with 8 bases in the middle. The CDR3 DNA follows: TGTGCCAGCTGGACAGACTCCTACAATGAGCAGTTCTTC. It encodes CASWTDSYNEQFF.

Worth noting for this clone: The junction does not match germline at one end; this may be a read error. The chain couples TRBV27 to TRBJ1-1; 9 positions match TRBD1. Germline CDR1 and CDR2: MNHEY and SMNVEV (reference sequence). This CDR3 region has 12 residues. Here the CDR3 reads CASSLIGQGLVF. The CDR3 nucleotides are TGTGCCAGCAGTTTAATCGGACAGGGGCTTGTCTTT.

This chain uses TRBV27 with TRBJ2-7; TRBD1 matches at 7 bases. From germline, CDR1 is MNHEY and CDR2 SMNVEV (reference sequence). There are 15 residues in the CDR3. Trimming removed 10 bases from V and 2 bases from J; junction bases left unmatched: 14. The CDR3 spells CATKDVQGRPYEQYF. The CDR3 DNA reads as TGTGCCACCAAGGATGTACAGGGGCGACCCTACGAGCAGTACTTC.

V gene TRBV5-6 combines with J gene TRBJ2-7; D possibly uses TRBD1 or TRBD2 (5 bases each). Trimming took 0 bases from V and 1 from J, leaving 11 bases between them. CDR3 size: 15 residues. The germline V gene encodes CDR1 SGHDT and CDR2 YYEEEE. The CDR3 nucleotides read TGTGCCAGCAGCTTGGCAGGGACCGTTTCCTACGAGCAGTACTTC. Translated: CASSLAGTVSYEQYF.

The gene calls are TRBV6-5 and TRBJ1-1; 7 bases agree with TRBD1. Trimming at V came to 0 bases and at J to 4 bases, leaving 2 bases not matched to a gene. This CDR3 is built from 14 residues. Germline CDR1 and CDR2: MNHEY and SVGAGI. The CDR3 region is CASSYSEGATEAFF. The CDR3 region has the DNA TGTGCCAGCAGTTACTCGGAGGGGGCCACTGAAGCTTTCTTT.

The chain carries TRBV30 and TRBJ2-4; 12 bases line up with TRBD1. The CDR3 consists of 14 residues. Germline V gene sequence: CDR1 GTSNPN, CDR2 SVGIG (reference sequence). V lost 1 base, J lost 8 bases, and 3 bases stayed unmatched. The CDR3 sequence is CAWSAGQGADIQYF. CDR3 DNA: TGTGCCTGGAGTGCGGGACAGGGGGCTGACATTCAGTACTTC.

V gene TRBV29-1 combines with J gene TRBJ2-1; D not certain. The CDR3 consists of 11 residues. Trimming left V 4 bases short and J 3 bases short, with 4 bases between. The V gene's germline CDR1 is SQVTM and CDR2 ANQGSEA. The CDR3 DNA is TGCAGCGTTGTCGTCTACAATGAGCAGTTCTTC. Amino acid sequence: CSVVVYNEQFF.

This clone was counted only a few times. The chain joins TRBV27 to TRBJ2-3, with 9 bases aligning to TRBD1. The V gene end was trimmed by 5 bases and the J gene end by 4 bases; junction bases not matched to a gene: 7. CDR1 MNHEY and CDR2 SMNVEV come from the germline V gene (reference sequence). This CDR3 has 15 amino acids. The CDR3 sequence is CASSERDRVSDTQYF. The CDR3 nucleotides read TGTGCCAGCAGTGAGCGGGACAGGGTGTCAGATACGCAGTATTTT.

The table lists this clone with a few counts. This sequence joins TRBV29-1 and TRBJ2-3; no firm D call. The V gene lost 4 bases and the J gene lost 0 bases, with 8 bases spanning the gap. The CDR3 loop spans 13 amino acids. Germline V gene data show CDR1 as SQVTM and CDR2 as ANQGSEA. In DNA form, the CDR3 reads TGCAGCGTTGCCGAGACTAGCACAGATACGCAGTATTTT. Translated: CSVAETSTDTQYF.

This rearrangement joins TRBV6-5 to TRBJ1-2; possibly TRBD1 for D (6 bases). The CDR3 length is 15 residues. With 2 bases removed from V and 8 bases from J, the gap between germline ends came to 18 bases. Looked up from germline, CDR1 is MNHEY and CDR2 is SVGAGI. The CDR3 here is CASSYAPSGAQGYTF. CDR3 coding DNA: TGTGCCAGCAGTTACGCCCCTTCAGGGGCCCAGGGCTACACCTTC.

V is TRBV6-5 and J is TRBJ1-2; tentatively, D is TRBD1 (5 bases). V was pared by 0 bases and J by 3 bases, with 8 bases between. Germline V CDR1 and CDR2: MNHEY, SVGAGI. CDR3 length: 14 amino acids. CDR3 DNA: TGTGCCAGCAGTTACTCAGGGGAGGACTATGGCTACACCTTC. Translation: CASSYSGEDYGYTF.

Of note for this clone: In the same sample, other DNA sequences code for this CDR3. The rearrangement joins TRBV29-1 to TRBJ1-1; D gene ambiguous. From germline, CDR1 is SQVTM and CDR2 ANQGSEA. CDR3 size: 12 residues. Trimming cost V 6 bases and J 0 bases, with 8 bases left between them. CDR3 residues: CSVEVMNTEAFF. DNA of the CDR3: TGCAGCGTGGAGGTCATGAACACTGAAGCTTTCTTT.

The V gene is TRBV29-1, the J gene TRBJ2-3, with D hard to call. This CDR3 region has 13 residues. Trimming cost V 4 bases and J 0 bases, with 8 bases left between them. CDR1 is SQVTM and CDR2 is ANQGSEA in the germline V gene. The CDR3 reads CSVGGLSTDTQYF. CDR3 sequence (DNA): TGCAGCGTTGGTGGGCTTAGCACAGATACGCAGTATTTT.

This chain links TRBV27 with TRBJ1-2; D unresolved. V lost 1 base to trimming and J lost 3 bases, with 12 bases between them. Germline assignment: CDR1 MNHEY and CDR2 SMNVEV (reference sequence). This CDR3 contains 15 residues. The CDR3 sequence: CASSLYVGGDYGYTF. The CDR3 DNA follows: TGTGCCAGCAGTTTATACGTAGGTGGGGACTATGGCTACACCTTC.

The chain has TRBV5-1 and TRBJ2-1, with 7 bases that match TRBD1. The CDR3 is made up of 16 amino acids. V shed 3 bases and J 4 bases; nucleotides not matched to a gene: 10. Per germline, CDR1 SGHRS and CDR2 YFSETQ. The CDR3 bases are TGCGCCAGCAGCTCCGATGCGGACAGGAGATACAATGAGCAGTTCTTC. Translated, it gives CASSSDADRRYNEQFF.

The chain is built from TRBV5-4 and TRBJ1-1; no reliable D call. Germline lookup yields CDR1 SGHNT and CDR2 YYREEE (reference sequence). This CDR3 is 14 amino acids long. Between the trimmed V and J ends, which lost 3 bases and 2 bases, there was a span of 11 bases. CDR3 sequence reads: CASSSADLNTEAFF. As DNA, the CDR3 is TGTGCCAGCAGCTCCGCCGATTTAAACACTGAAGCTTTCTTT.

The genes are TRBV10-3 and TRBJ2-5, with TRBD1 as a possible D gene (6 bases). V was clipped by 0 bases and J by 5 bases, with 19 bases between them. The CDR3 has 17 residues. Germline loops: CDR1 ENHRY, CDR2 SYGVKD. CDR3 DNA sequence: TGTGCCATCAGTGAGTCGACTCCAGGGGCCCCTGGCGAGACCCAGTACTTC. This sequence encodes CAISESTPGAPGETQYF.

V and J are TRBV4-3 and TRBJ2-2; D is unclear. The germline CDR1 and CDR2 sequences are LGHNA and YSLEER. Trimming cost V 0 bases and J 1 base, with 9 bases left between them. The CDR3 has 16 residues. The CDR3 DNA follows: TGCGCCAGCAGCCAAGATTGGAGAGGGAACACCGGGGAGCTGTTTTTT. This sequence encodes CASSQDWRGNTGELFF.

The chain carries TRBV19 and TRBJ1-5, with D hard to call. The CDR3 spans 16 residues. V lost 5 bases and J lost 0, with 14 bases in between. Germline loops: CDR1 LNHDA, CDR2 SQIVND (reference sequence). CDR3 sequence reads: CASSFSDGYSNQPQHF. In DNA form, the CDR3 reads TGTGCCAGTAGTTTTTCAGACGGATATAGCAATCAGCCCCAGCATTTT.

The gene calls are TRBV4-3 and TRBJ2-2, with D perhaps TRBD1 or TRBD2 (6 bases each). With 1 base removed from V and 7 bases from J, the gap between germline ends came to 16 bases. CDR1 and CDR2 (germline): LGHNA, YSLEER. The CDR3 has 16 amino acids. The CDR3 coding sequence is TGCGCCAGCAGCCAAGGTTACGGCGGAGGGGGCGGGGAGCTGTTTTTT. This sequence encodes CASSQGYGGGGGELFF.

This chain joins TRBV15 and TRBJ1-2; TRBD1 agrees at 10 bases. Trimming at V came to 5 bases and at J to 4 bases, leaving 10 bases not matched to a gene. The V gene's germline CDR1 is LNHNV and CDR2 YYDKDF (reference sequence). The CDR3 spans 16 residues. The CDR3 nucleotides read TGTGCCACCAGCTCTCCAGGACAGGGGGAATTCTATGGCTACACCTTC. It is translated as CATSSPGQGEFYGYTF.

The genes are TRBV14 and TRBJ1-6, with D possibly being TRBD1 (5 bases). CDR3 length: 14 amino acids. The germline V and J ends were trimmed by 4 bases and 6 bases, with 10 bases remaining between them. CDR1 is SGHDN and CDR2 is FVKESK in the germline V gene. For the CDR3, the DNA is TGTGCCAGCAGCCGTGGGGGGGTTAATTCACCCCTCCACTTT. Its translation is CASSRGGVNSPLHF.

The rearrangement links TRBV13 to TRBJ2-2, with TRBD2 matching 10 bases. CDR3 length: 17 amino acids. The germline V gene has CDR1 PRHDT and CDR2 FYEKMQ (reference sequence). V lost 7 bases and J lost 0; bases outside the gene matches: 8. Here the CDR3 DNA reads TGTGCCAGCACCTACCTAGCGGGGGACCCGAACACCGGGGAGCTGTTTTTT. Translated, it gives CASTYLAGDPNTGELFF.